This entry lists 26 T cell receptor beta chains sequenced from one sample in a study of cytomegalovirus exposure and HLA in healthy donors. The protocol was immunoSEQ multiplex PCR, while the TCRdb copy is restricted to in-frame clones and leaves out a portion. The sample has 80,000 to 100,000 clones, 87% seen once. The sequencing sample was made of PBMCs. These receptors all come from a woman between 25 and 40 years old in good health and CMV-seronegative.

This clone was detected once. The chain joins TRBV5-1 to TRBJ2-1; tentatively, D is TRBD1 (5 bases). From germline, CDR1 is SGHRS and CDR2 YFSETQ. V was clipped by 0 bases and J by 3 bases, with 10 bases between them. This CDR3 is 15 amino acids long. CDR3 sequence: CASSLGQGGYNEQFF. The CDR3 DNA is TGCGCCAGCAGCTTGGGGCAGGGTGGCTACAATGAGCAGTTCTTC.

The chain uses TRBV23-1 and TRBJ2-1; tentative D call: TRBD2 (5 bases). TRBV23-1 is reported as an ORF; its role is uncertain. The V and J ends lost 2 bases and 6 bases respectively, with 17 bases between them. The CDR3 consists of 16 residues. This CDR3 is CASSQQCRERGNEQFF. For the CDR3, the DNA is TGCGCCAGCAGTCAACAATGCCGGGAACGGGGCAATGAGCAGTTCTTC.

CDR3 amino acids: CASGGTGGNSEYF. For the CDR3, the DNA is TGTGCCAGCGGGGGCACAGGGGGTAATTCAGAGTACTTC. The rearrangement joins TRBV2 to TRBJ2-7; 8 bases are shared with TRBD1. This CDR3 is 13 amino acids long. Germline CDR1 is SNHLY and CDR2 is FYNNEI. With 8 bases clipped from V and 11 bases from J, the junction kept 14 bases outside the gene matches.

This chain connects TRBV7-9 to TRBJ1-1; D ambiguous. The ends were cut back, 4 bases at V and 1 base at J, with 10 bases in the middle. Germline V gene data show CDR1 as SEHNR and CDR2 as FQNEAQ (reference sequence). The CDR3 is made up of 14 amino acids. CDR3 DNA sequence: TGTGCCAGCAGCTCCCCCCGGTCGAACACTGAAGCTTTCTTT. This codes for CASSSPRSNTEAFF.

This clone was counted once. This chain uses TRBV5-6 with TRBJ2-1, with D possibly TRBD1 on 6 matching bases. From germline, CDR1 is SGHDT and CDR2 YYEEEE. The V gene lost 2 bases and the J gene lost 9 bases, with 15 bases spanning the gap. The CDR3 is 14 amino acids. This chain's CDR3 is CASSLLQGNTEQFF. The CDR3 bases are TGTGCCAGCAGCTTACTACAGGGAAACACTGAGCAGTTCTTC.

The rearrangement uses TRBV28 and TRBJ1-1, with D possibly matching TRBD1 (5 bases). The CDR3 has 14 amino acids. CDR1 MDHEN and CDR2 SYDVKM come from the germline V gene. Trimming took 0 bases from V and 2 from J, leaving 7 bases between them. CDR3 bases: TGTGCCAGCAGTTTATGGGGGGGTAACACTGAAGCTTTCTTT. Amino acid sequence: CASSLWGGNTEAFF. The full variable domain, completed using reference TRBV28 and TRBJ1-1, is DVKVTQSSRYLVKRTGEKVFLECVQDMDHENMFWYRQDPGLGLRLIYFSYDVKMKEKGDIPEGYSVSREKKERFSLILESASTNQTSMYLCASSLWGGNTEAFFGQGTRLTVV.

The chain uses TRBV7-9 and TRBJ2-5; 7 nucleotides align to TRBD1. The CDR3 spans 15 residues. Germline lookup yields CDR1 SEHNR and CDR2 FQNEAQ (reference sequence). V dropped 0 bases and J dropped 4; count of bases not matched to a gene: 5. The CDR3: CASSLASTGRETQYF. The CDR3 region has the DNA TGTGCCAGCAGCTTAGCCTCGACAGGGAGAGAGACCCAGTACTTC.

Note on this clone: One end of the junction does not line up with germline, which may come from a read error. V gene TRBV11-2 combines with J gene TRBJ1-1, with D perhaps matching TRBD1 (5 bases). The CDR3 consists of 14 residues. Germline CDR1 SGHAT, CDR2 FQNNGV. The CDR3 DNA is TGTGCCAGCAGTTTAGGGGCAATGAACACTGAAGCTTTCTTT. Translating it yields CASSLGAMNTEAFF.

The chain joins TRBV18 to TRBJ1-2; no clear D. The length of the CDR3 is 13 residues. CDR1 is KGHSH, CDR2 LQKENI, per germline. Trimming removed 3 bases from V and 2 bases from J, with 7 bases in between. CDR3 sequence reads: CASSPAENYGYTF. The CDR3 DNA reads as TGTGCCAGCTCACCGGCGGAGAACTATGGCTACACCTTC.

This chain connects TRBV4-1 to TRBJ1-6, with TRBD1 matching over 8 bases. This CDR3 spans 16 amino acids. Germline-derived CDR1 and CDR2 are MGHRA and YSYEKL. The junction had 9 bases not matched to a gene; V was cut back by 4 bases and J by 7 bases. The CDR3 protein is CASSPSGQGRNSPLHF. CDR3 nucleotides: TGCGCCAGCAGCCCGTCCGGACAGGGAAGGAATTCACCCCTCCACTTT.

The DNA of the CDR3 is TGTGCCAGCAGTGAATCGCGACAGGGGGCCGGAAAACTGTTTTTT. It yields the protein CASSESRQGAGKLFF. The rearrangement uses TRBV2 and TRBJ1-4; 10 positions match TRBD1. J gave up 10 bases and V 2 bases, and 7 bases lay outside the gene matches. In germline, CDR1 is SNHLY, CDR2 FYNNEI. The CDR3 covers 15 residues.

The V gene is TRBV10-3, the J gene TRBJ2-2; 9 bases are a match to TRBD1. CDR1 ENHRY and CDR2 SYGVKD come from the germline V gene. J was trimmed by 1 base and V by 6 bases; bases with no gene match: 6. The CDR3 spans 16 residues. The CDR3 loop reads CAISSGTGRNTGELFF. CDR3 DNA: TGTGCCATCAGCTCCGGGACAGGGAGGAACACCGGGGAGCTGTTTTTT.

With respect to this clone: Other DNA variants within this sample encode the same CDR3. The chain uses TRBV18 and TRBJ2-7; 10 nucleotides align to TRBD1. Germline V gives CDR1 KGHSH, CDR2 LQKENI. This CDR3 contains 14 residues. J gave up 3 bases and V 3 bases, and 2 bases lay outside the gene matches. The CDR3 spells CASSPGTGVYEQYF. DNA of the CDR3: TGTGCCAGCTCACCGGGGACAGGGGTCTACGAGCAGTACTTC. Using reference TRBV18 and TRBJ2-7 for the parts outside the CDR3, the full variable domain is NAGVMQNPRHLVRRRGQEARLRCSPMKGHSHVYWYRQLPEEGLKFMVYLQKENIIDESGMPKERFSAEFPKEGPSILRIQQVVRGDSAAYFCASSPGTGVYEQYFGPGTRLTVT.

This clone has a handful of counts. V and J are TRBV18 and TRBJ1-4, with 8 bases lining up with TRBD1. The ends lost 6 bases at V and 11 bases at J; junction bases unmatched: 8. This CDR3 is 13 amino acids long. Germline V gene data show CDR1 as KGHSH and CDR2 as LQKENI. The CDR3 here is CASSSGGAGKLFF. CDR3 coding DNA: TGTGCCAGCTCGTCAGGGGGCGCGGGGAAACTGTTTTTT.

V is TRBV19 and J is TRBJ2-3; D unclear. The ends were cut back, 3 bases at V and 4 bases at J, with 5 bases in the middle. This CDR3 comprises 12 residues. CDR1 is LNHDA, CDR2 SQIVND, per germline (reference sequence). The CDR3 region is CASSITSDTQYF. In DNA form, the CDR3 reads TGTGCCAGTAGTATCACATCAGATACGCAGTATTTT. Variable domain in full (rest from reference TRBV19 and TRBJ2-3): DGGITQSPKYLFRKEGQNVTLSCEQNLNHDAMYWYRQDPGQGLRLIYYSQIVNDFQKGDIAEGYSVSREKKESFPLTVTSAQKNPTAFYLCASSITSDTQYFGPGTRLTVL.

The rearrangement uses TRBV28 and TRBJ2-2, with D maybe TRBD1 (5 bases). There are 14 residues in the CDR3. Per the germline V gene, CDR1 is MDHEN and CDR2 is SYDVKM. The V end lost 3 bases, the J end lost 1 base, and 6 bases lay between the germline ends. Here the CDR3 reads CASSFGQNTGELFF. The CDR3 DNA reads TGTGCCAGCAGTTTCGGACAGAACACCGGGGAGCTGTTTTTT.

This clone was seen a single time. This chain links TRBV7-2 with TRBJ2-2; D is possibly TRBD2 (6 bases). The CDR3 totals 17 residues. V lost 1 base and J lost 7, with 19 bases in between. Germline V gene sequence: CDR1 SGHTA, CDR2 FQGNSA. In DNA form, the CDR3 reads TGTGCCAGCAGCTTAGAATGGGCGGCAGGGACTCGCGGGGAGCTGTTTTTT. Translating it yields CASSLEWAAGTRGELFF.

The gene calls are TRBV29-1 and TRBJ2-3; 10 bases map to TRBD2. This CDR3 spans 17 amino acids. Trimming cost V 0 bases and J 5 bases; bases outside gene matches: 11. Germline CDR1 reads SQVTM; CDR2 reads ANQGSEA. CDR3 DNA sequence: TGCAGCGTTGAAGATAGATGGCTAGCGGGAGAAAGAGATACGCAGTATTTT. It specifies CSVEDRWLAGERDTQYF.

J is TRBJ1-2 and V is TRBV28, with 9 bases lining up with TRBD1. Germline CDR1 reads MDHEN; CDR2 reads SYDVKM. V gave up 5 bases and J gave up 5 bases; unmatched junction bases: 18. The CDR3 extends over 18 amino acids. In DNA form, the CDR3 reads TGTGCCAGCAGTACCTTCCGGGGACAGGGACTGACTAGATATGGCTACACCTTC. Translating gives CASSTFRGQGLTRYGYTF.

This clone has only one observation. The gene calls are TRBV11-3 and TRBJ1-1, with 8 positions matching TRBD1. Losses at the gene ends were 5 bases for V and 7 bases for J; bases not matched to a gene: 6. The CDR3 consists of 13 residues. From germline, CDR1 is SGHNT and CDR2 YENEEA. CDR3 residues: CASSLRGRGEAFF. CDR3 sequence (DNA): TGTGCCAGCAGCCTCAGGGGGCGGGGTGAAGCTTTCTTT.

The chain links TRBV28 to TRBJ1-5, with TRBD1 matching 12 bases. The ends lost 6 bases at V and 6 bases at J; junction bases unmatched: 9. The CDR3 runs to 16 residues. CDR1 is MDHEN, CDR2 SYDVKM, per germline. Written as DNA, the CDR3 is TGTGCCAGCAGCCCACCGGGACAGGGGGCCCCTCAGCCCCAGCATTTT. This translates into CASSPPGQGAPQPQHF.

This rearrangement joins TRBV7-3 to TRBJ2-1; 7 nucleotides agree with TRBD1. The length of the CDR3 is 15 residues. CDR1 SGHTA and CDR2 FQGTGA come from the germline V gene. With V trimmed by 5 bases and J by 0 bases, 4 bases remained unmatched. The CDR3 coding sequence is TGTGCCAGCAGCCGGGACAGCAGCTCCTACAATGAGCAGTTCTTC. Translation: CASSRDSSSYNEQFF.

The rearrangement uses TRBV5-4 and TRBJ2-2; no clear D. The CDR3 covers 14 residues. Per the germline V gene, CDR1 is SGHNT and CDR2 is YYREEE (reference sequence). V was cut by 0 bases and J by 2 bases, with 5 bases left in between. The CDR3 spells CASSLAQNTGELFF. DNA for the CDR3: TGTGCCAGCAGCTTGGCCCAAAACACCGGGGAGCTGTTTTTT.

This clone was counted between two and nine times. The rearrangement joins TRBV10-3 to TRBJ1-2; TRBD1 agrees at 10 bases. The J segment lost 6 bases and the V segment lost 6 bases, leaving 4 bases of the junction unmatched. Germline-derived CDR1 and CDR2 are ENHRY and SYGVKD. This CDR3 has 13 residues. This chain's CDR3 is CAISRDRGDGYTF. CDR3 in DNA: TGTGCCATCAGCCGGGACAGGGGAGATGGCTACACCTTC.

The chain is built from TRBV7-8 and TRBJ2-1, with a weak D call TRBD1 (5 bases). The V and J ends lost 5 bases and 10 bases respectively, with 18 bases between them. The CDR3 loop spans 14 amino acids. Germline loops: CDR1 SGHVS, CDR2 FQNEAQ. The CDR3 spells CASSGAFGAGEQFF. The CDR3 DNA is TGTGCCAGCAGCGGCGCCTTTGGGGCAGGCGAGCAGTTCTTC. Variable domain in full (rest from reference TRBV7-8 and TRBJ2-1): GAGVSQSPRYKVAKRGQDVALRCDPISGHVSLFWYQQALGQGPEFLTYFQNEAQLDKSGLPSDRFFAERPEGSVSTLKIQRTQQEDSAVYLCASSGAFGAGEQFFGPGTRLTVL.

J is TRBJ2-1 and V is TRBV28; D is ambiguous. The length of the CDR3 is 13 residues. CDR1 is MDHEN, CDR2 SYDVKM, per germline. Trimming took 3 bases from V and 7 from J, leaving 10 bases between them. CDR3: CASSLPTHNEQFF. In DNA form, the CDR3 reads TGTGCCAGCAGTTTGCCTACTCATAATGAGCAGTTCTTC.